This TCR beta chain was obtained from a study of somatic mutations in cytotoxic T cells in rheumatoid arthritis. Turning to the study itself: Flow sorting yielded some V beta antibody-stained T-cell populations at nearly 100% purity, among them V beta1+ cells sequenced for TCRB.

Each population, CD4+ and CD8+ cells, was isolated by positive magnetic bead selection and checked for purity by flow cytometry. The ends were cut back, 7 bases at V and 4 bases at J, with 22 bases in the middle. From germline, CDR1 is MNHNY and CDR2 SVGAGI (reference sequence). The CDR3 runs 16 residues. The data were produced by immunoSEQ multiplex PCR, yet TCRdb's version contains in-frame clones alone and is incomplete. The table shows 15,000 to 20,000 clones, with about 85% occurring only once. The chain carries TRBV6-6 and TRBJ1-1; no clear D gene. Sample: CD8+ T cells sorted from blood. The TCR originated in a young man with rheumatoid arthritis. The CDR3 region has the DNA TGTGCCAGCACTCCGGTCCATGATCGGTATGGCACTGAAGCTTTCTTT. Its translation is CASTPVHDRYGTEAFF.